A selection of T cell receptor beta chains follows, all from one sample in a study of response to subunit inactivated influenza vaccine. TCRdb independently ran MiXCR on the RT-PCR reads; one entry per CDR3 protein. Among 400,000 to 550,000 distinct CDR3 sequences listed, roughly 27% were seen once. The material sequenced was CD4+ T cells sorted from PBMCs, taken 4 to 6 days after vaccination. The receptors were sampled from a middle-aged man who received an inactivated influenza vaccine. Both conserved end residues are part of each CDR3. The order of the fields is J gene, clone size, V gene, D gene, CDR3 protein, CDR3 DNA. D genes are given only for firm matches. Clone sizes are given selectively: once, few, many, or a class where the clone is expanded.

TRBJ2-7 | few | TRBV6-1 | NA | CASSWSTGNEQYF | TGTGCCAGCAGCTGGTCAACAGGGAACGAGCAGTACTTC
TRBJ1-1 | NA | TRBV5-1 | TRBD1 | CASSGQGNTEGFF | TGCGCCAGCAGCGGACAGGGGAACACTGAAGGTTTCTTT
TRBJ1-3 | NA | TRBV6-1 | TRBD1 | CASRDRGISGNTIYF | TGTGCCAGCAGAGACAGGGGGATCTCTGGAAACACCATATATTTT
TRBJ1-1 | NA | TRBV11-3 | NA | CASSPGFRTEAFF | TGTGCCAGCAGCCCAGGGTTTCGCACTGAAGCTTTCTTT
TRBJ1-5 | NA | TRBV6-5 | NA | CASSSGRANQPQHF | TGTGCCAGCAGTTCGGGCAGGGCCAATCAGCCCCAGCATTTT
TRBJ2-3 | few | TRBV12-3/TRBV12-4 | NA | CASRLSSTDTQYF | TGTGCCAGCAGACTCTCTAGCACAGATACGCAGTATTTT
TRBJ2-3 | many | TRBV20-1 | NA | CSAPLDELGRDTQYF | TGCAGTGCCCCCCTTGACGAGCTAGGGAGAGATACGCAGTATTTT
TRBJ2-1 | many | TRBV20-1 | TRBD2 | CSATGSGRDNNEQFF | TGCAGTGCAACCGGAAGCGGGAGGGACAACAATGAGCAGTTCTTC
TRBJ2-3 | few | TRBV20-1 | TRBD2 | CSARDPLTSGGARGTDTQYF | TGCAGTGCTAGAGATCCCCTCACTAGCGGGGGGGCGAGAGGTACAGATACGCAGTATTTT
TRBJ2-7 | NA | TRBV10-3 | TRBD2 | CAISSGGDYEQYF | TGTGCCATTTCTAGCGGGGGGGACTACGAGCAGTACTTC
TRBJ2-1 | few | TRBV7-2 | NA | CASSLAFSGAPKHEQFF | TGTGCCAGCAGCTTAGCGTTTTCTGGGGCCCCAAAACATGAGCAGTTCTTC
TRBJ2-7 | few | TRBV29-1 | NA | CSVVWQSEQYF | TGCAGCGTTGTCTGGCAGTCCGAGCAGTACTTC
TRBJ2-1 | NA | TRBV7-2 | NA | CASSLDRSYNEQFF | TGTGCCAGCAGCCTAGACAGATCCTACAATGAGCAGTTCTTC
TRBJ2-1 | few | TRBV15 | TRBD2 | CATSRELAGAYNEQFF | TGTGCCACCAGCAGGGAACTAGCGGGAGCCTACAATGAGCAGTTCTTC
TRBJ1-2 | NA | TRBV20-1 | NA | CSARPEGEYGYTF | TGCAGTGCTAGACCAGAGGGGGAATATGGCTACACCTTC
TRBJ2-5 | few | TRBV27 | TRBD1 | CASRRDRVEGETQYF | TGTGCCAGCAGGAGGGACAGGGTCGAGGGAGAGACCCAGTACTTC
TRBJ1-5 | NA | TRBV20-1 | NA | CSARPGTSNQPQHF | TGCAGTGCTAGGCCAGGGACCAGCAATCAGCCCCAGCATTTT
TRBJ2-3 | NA | TRBV7-3 | NA | CASSWGISDTQYF | TGTGCCAGCAGCTGGGGAATCTCAGATACGCAGTATTTT
TRBJ2-4 | few | TRBV23-1 | TRBD2 | CAIPPGTSVRLAKNIQYF | TGCGCCATCCCACCCGGGACTAGCGTCCGACTAGCCAAAAACATTCAGTACTTC
TRBJ1-5 | NA | TRBV20-1 | TRBD1 | CSATQTGARNQPQHF | TGCAGTGCTACCCAAACAGGGGCTCGCAATCAGCCCCAGCATTTT
TRBJ2-5 | few | TRBV5-1 | TRBD2 | CASSFSGTSQETQYF | TGCGCCAGCAGCTTTAGCGGGACTAGCCAAGAGACCCAGTACTTC
TRBJ2-7 | few | TRBV6-5 | NA | CASSYSDLFYEQYF | TGTGCCAGCAGTTACTCAGATCTCTTCTACGAGCAGTACTTC
TRBJ2-3 | many | TRBV20-1 | TRBD2 | CSALGSGRPDTQYF | TGCAGTGCACTCGGGAGCGGGAGGCCAGATACGCAGTATTTT
TRBJ2-1 | few | TRBV5-1 | NA | CASSAGTFYNEQFF | TGCGCCAGCAGCGCCGGGACTTTCTACAATGAGCAGTTCTTC
TRBJ2-3 | NA | TRBV7-2 | NA | CASSLLGLISDTQYF | TGTGCCAGCAGCCTACTGGGGCTAATTTCAGATACGCAGTATTTT
TRBJ2-3 | NA | TRBV10-3 | NA | CAIGGQINQRQYF | TGTGCCATCGGTGGTCAGATAAATCAAAGGCAGTATTTT
TRBJ2-7 | few | TRBV11-2 | NA | CASSLGFRGEQYF | TGTGCCAGCAGCTTGGGGTTCCGGGGGGAGCAGTACTTC
TRBJ2-7 | many | TRBV9 | TRBD2 | CASSVDGTSGNWQYF | TGTGCCAGCAGCGTAGATGGGACTAGCGGGAATTGGCAGTACTTC
TRBJ1-6 | few | TRBV30 | NA | CAWSVRGDSPLHF | TGTGCCTGGAGTGTACGTGGTGATTCACCCCTCCACTTT
TRBJ1-1 | once | TRBV15 | NA | CATSRTGTMNTEAFF | TGTGCCACCAGCAGGACCGGGACGATGAACACTGAAGCTTTCTTT
TRBJ2-3 | few | TRBV29-1 | TRBD1 | CSVDGTGATDTQYF | TGCAGCGTTGATGGGACAGGGGCCACAGATACGCAGTATTTT
TRBJ1-4 | NA | TRBV28 | NA | CASSEHATNEKLFF | TGTGCCAGCAGTGAACACGCAACTAATGAAAAACTGTTTTTT
TRBJ2-5 | NA | TRBV6-5 | NA | CASSYSISAKTQYF | TGTGCCAGCAGTTACTCGATCTCGGCCAAGACCCAGTACTTC
TRBJ2-1 | few | TRBV20-1 | NA | CSATQENNEQFF | TGCAGTGCCACACAGGAGAACAATGAGCAGTTCTTC
TRBJ2-5 | few | TRBV28 | NA | CASSPTPKAQYF | TGTGCCAGCAGTCCTACCCCAAAGGCCCAGTACTTC
TRBJ1-2 | few | TRBV5-1 | NA | CASSLVPGGAGGYTF | TGCGCCAGCAGCTTGGTTCCCGGGGGCGCGGGTGGCTACACCTTC
TRBJ2-5 | NA | TRBV4-3 | NA | CASSQVTGAQETQYF | TGCGCCAGCAGCCAAGTTACAGGCGCGCAAGAGACCCAGTACTTC
TRBJ2-2 | NA | TRBV28 | TRBD1 | CASSPWTGGVGDTGELFF | TGTGCCAGCAGTCCTTGGACAGGGGGCGTTGGGGACACCGGGGAGCTGTTTTTT
TRBJ2-1 | NA | TRBV7-7 | TRBD2 | CASSVYSGGANEQFF | TGTGCTAGCAGTGTTTATAGCGGGGGGGCCAATGAGCAGTTCTTC
TRBJ2-7 | NA | TRBV10-3 | TRBD2 | CAISLQLAASYEQYF | TGTGCCATCAGCCTTCAACTAGCGGCCTCCTACGAGCAGTACTTC
TRBJ1-2 | few | TRBV5-1 | TRBD1 | CASSLDWTGSSGYTF | TGCGCCAGCAGCTTGGATTGGACAGGGTCTAGCGGCTACACCTTC
TRBJ2-1 | few | TRBV18 | NA | CASSPLIFGQRGSYNEQFF | TGTGCCAGCTCACCCCTAATATTTGGACAGAGGGGATCCTACAATGAGCAGTTCTTC
TRBJ2-3 | many | TRBV5-1 | TRBD2 | CASSSGTSGGADTQYF | TGCGCCAGCAGCTCCGGGACTAGCGGGGGGGCAGATACGCAGTATTTT
TRBJ2-7 | few | TRBV10-3 | NA | CAIRPDRSSYEQYF | TGTGCCATCAGGCCAGACAGGAGCTCCTACGAGCAGTACTTC
TRBJ1-1 | many | TRBV12-3/TRBV12-4 | NA | CASSLRQVNTEAFF | TGTGCCAGCAGTTTAAGGCAGGTGAACACTGAAGCTTTCTTT
TRBJ2-1 | NA | TRBV7-3 | TRBD2 | CASSSLAGADYNEQFF | TGTGCCAGCAGCTCCTTAGCGGGAGCTGACTACAATGAGCAGTTCTTC
TRBJ2-2 | few | TRBV10-3 | NA | CAISESSQNTGELFF | TGTGCCATCAGTGAGTCGAGCCAGAACACCGGGGAGCTGTTTTTT
TRBJ2-1 | NA | TRBV4-3 | TRBD2 | CASSESLAGGPLEYNEQFF | TGCGCCAGCAGCGAATCACTAGCGGGAGGGCCCCTCGAATACAATGAGCAGTTCTTC